The source of this T cell receptor (beta chain) is a study of cytomegalovirus exposure and HLA in healthy donors. Study-wide background: An earlier analysis found around 120 million unique TCR beta sequences from around 180 million T cells.

This clone is a singleton in its sample. As yet, its antigen is unknown. The CDR3 totals 14 residues. V lost 2 bases and J lost 2, with 7 bases in between. Germline V CDR1 and CDR2: MNHEY, SMNVEV (reference sequence). Study-level results: TCR beta chains numbering some 160 were designated cytomegalovirus-associated. Analysis was carried out at a later point, and it linked a missense DCLRE1C variant to TCR beta V- and J-gene trimming.

The PCR contained 60 Vbeta and 13 Jbeta primers. Produced via immunoSEQ multiplex PCR; TCRdb's table is partial and in-frame only. Of about 110,000 clones in the sample, approximately 58% were seen once. Healthy bone marrow donors made up the cohort. The V gene is TRBV27, the J gene TRBJ1-5, with TRBD1 as a possible D gene (5 bases). The sequenced sample was PBMCs. This TCR was recovered from a woman younger than 45 in good health and CMV-seronegative. The CDR3: CASSLSRGNQPQHF. DNA of the CDR3: TGTGCCAGCAGTTTAAGCAGGGGCAATCAGCCCCAGCATTTT.